This T cell receptor (beta chain) appears in the sequencing data of a study of CD8+ T cells in alopecia areata. Broader study findings: Normal scalp showed lower clonality than lesional scalp, especially alopecia totalis/universalis.

In each case, RNA was isolated and then reverse transcribed into cDNA as the sequencing template. TCRdb's copy holds only in-frame clones and misses some; the assay was immunoSEQ multiplex PCR. The repertoire includes 200,000 to 250,000 clones, 57% of them detected once, and 0.45% sits in the top ten. Comment on this clone: What it recognizes is unknown.

Sorting of CD4+ and CD8+ T cells was performed on PBMCs. The CDR3 runs 18 residues. Trimming stripped 5 bases from V and 1 base from J, with 18 bases between. CDR1 is SEHNR, CDR2 FQNEAQ, per germline (reference sequence). The receptor was derived from a human donor with alopecia areata. The sample in question was CD4+ T cells sorted from blood, obtained at week 0. This chain joins TRBV7-9 and TRBJ2-6, with D uncertain. Here the CDR3 DNA reads TGTGCCAGCAGCCATAAAAGGGTGCTCCAATCTGGGGCCAACGTCCTGACTTTC. It is translated as CASSHKRVLQSGANVLTF.